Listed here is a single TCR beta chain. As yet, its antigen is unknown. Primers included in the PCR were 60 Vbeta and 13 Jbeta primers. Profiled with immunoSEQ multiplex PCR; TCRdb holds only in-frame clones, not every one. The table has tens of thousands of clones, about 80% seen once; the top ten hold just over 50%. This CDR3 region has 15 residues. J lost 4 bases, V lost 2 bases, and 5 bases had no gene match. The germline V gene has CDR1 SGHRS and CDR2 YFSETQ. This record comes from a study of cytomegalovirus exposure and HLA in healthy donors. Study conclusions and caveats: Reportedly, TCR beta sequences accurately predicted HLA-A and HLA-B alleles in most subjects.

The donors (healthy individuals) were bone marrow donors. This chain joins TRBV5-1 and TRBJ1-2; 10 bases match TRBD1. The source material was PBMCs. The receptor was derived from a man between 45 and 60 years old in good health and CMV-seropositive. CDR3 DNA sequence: TGCGCCAGCAGCTTTTCCCGGGACAGGGGCTATGGCTACACCTTC. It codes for CASSFSRDRGYGYTF.